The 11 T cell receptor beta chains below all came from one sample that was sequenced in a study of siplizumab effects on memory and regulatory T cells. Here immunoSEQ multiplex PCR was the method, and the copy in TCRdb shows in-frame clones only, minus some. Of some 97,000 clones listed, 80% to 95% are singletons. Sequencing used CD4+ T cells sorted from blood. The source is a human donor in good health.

The CDR3 protein is CAISEGPYGYTF. The CDR3 DNA reads as TGTGCCATCAGTGAGGGACCCTATGGCTACACCTTC. The genes are TRBV10-3 and TRBJ1-2; D gene unclear. V was pared by 2 bases and J by 4 bases, with 5 bases between. CDR1 ENHRY and CDR2 SYGVKD come from the germline V gene. CDR3 length equals 12 residues.

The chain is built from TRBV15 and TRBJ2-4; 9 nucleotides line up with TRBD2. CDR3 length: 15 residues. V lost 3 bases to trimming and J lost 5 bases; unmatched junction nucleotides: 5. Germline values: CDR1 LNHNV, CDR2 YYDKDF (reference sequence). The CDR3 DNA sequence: TGTGCCACCAGCAGGGACCTAGCGGGGCAAAACATTCAGTACTTC. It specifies CATSRDLAGQNIQYF. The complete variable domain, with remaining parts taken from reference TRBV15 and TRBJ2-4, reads DAMVIQNPRYQVTQFGKPVTLSCSQTLNHNVMYWYQQKSSQAPKLLFHYYDKDFNNEADTPDNFQSRRPNTSFCFLDIRSPGLGDTAMYLCATSRDLAGQNIQYFGAGTRLSVL.

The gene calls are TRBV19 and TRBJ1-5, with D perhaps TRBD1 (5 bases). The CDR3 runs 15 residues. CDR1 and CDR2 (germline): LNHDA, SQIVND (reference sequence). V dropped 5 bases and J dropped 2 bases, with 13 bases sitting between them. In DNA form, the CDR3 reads TGTGCCAGTAGTGCCAGTCGAGGGGGCAATCAGCCCCAGCATTTT. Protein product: CASSASRGGNQPQHF. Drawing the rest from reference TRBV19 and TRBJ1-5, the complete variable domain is DGGITQSPKYLFRKEGQNVTLSCEQNLNHDAMYWYRQDPGQGLRLIYYSQIVNDFQKGDIAEGYSVSREKKESFPLTVTSAQKNPTAFYLCASSASRGGNQPQHFGDGTRLSIL.

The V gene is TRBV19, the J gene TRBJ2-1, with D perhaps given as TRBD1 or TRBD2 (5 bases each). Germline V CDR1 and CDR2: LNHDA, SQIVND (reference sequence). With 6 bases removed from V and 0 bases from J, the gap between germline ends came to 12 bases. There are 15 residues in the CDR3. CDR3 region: CASRRDRGSYNEQFF. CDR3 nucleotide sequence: TGTGCCAGTAGGAGGGACCGCGGCTCCTACAATGAGCAGTTCTTC.

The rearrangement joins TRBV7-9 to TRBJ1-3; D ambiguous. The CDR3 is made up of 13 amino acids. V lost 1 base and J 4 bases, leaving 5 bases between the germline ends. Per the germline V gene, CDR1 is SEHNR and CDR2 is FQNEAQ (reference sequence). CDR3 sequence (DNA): TGTGCCAGCAGCTTAGGGACGGGAAACACCATATATTTT. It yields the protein CASSLGTGNTIYF. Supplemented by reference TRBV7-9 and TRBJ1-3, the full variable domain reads DTGVSQNPRHKITKRGQNVTFRCDPISEHNRLYWYRQTLGQGPEFLTYFQNEAQLEKSRLLSDRFSAERPKGSFSTLEIQRTEQGDSAMYLCASSLGTGNTIYFGEGSWLTVV.

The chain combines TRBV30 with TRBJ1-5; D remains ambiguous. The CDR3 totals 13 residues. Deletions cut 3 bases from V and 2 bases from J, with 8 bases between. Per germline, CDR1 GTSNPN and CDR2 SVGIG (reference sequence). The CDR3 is CAWRREGNQPQHF. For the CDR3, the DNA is TGTGCCTGGAGGAGGGAGGGCAATCAGCCCCAGCATTTT. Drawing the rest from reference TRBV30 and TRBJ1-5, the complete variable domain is SQTIHQWPATLVQPVGSPLSLECTVEGTSNPNLYWYRQAAGRGLQLLFYSVGIGQISSEVPQNLSASRPQDRQFILSSKKLLLSDSGFYLCAWRREGNQPQHFGDGTRLSIL.

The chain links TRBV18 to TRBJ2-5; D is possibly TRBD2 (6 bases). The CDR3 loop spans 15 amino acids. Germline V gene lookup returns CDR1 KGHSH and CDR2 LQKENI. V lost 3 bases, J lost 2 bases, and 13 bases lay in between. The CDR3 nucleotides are TGTGCCAGCTCACCTCTATTAGCGGAGCAAGAGACCCAGTACTTC. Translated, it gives CASSPLLAEQETQYF.

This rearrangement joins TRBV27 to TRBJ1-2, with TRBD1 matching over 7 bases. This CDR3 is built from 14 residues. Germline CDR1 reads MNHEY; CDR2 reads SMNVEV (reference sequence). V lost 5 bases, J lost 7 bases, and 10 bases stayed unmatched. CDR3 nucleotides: TGTGCCAGCAGTCCGACAGGGCTCCCTCGTGGCTACACCTTC. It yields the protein CASSPTGLPRGYTF.

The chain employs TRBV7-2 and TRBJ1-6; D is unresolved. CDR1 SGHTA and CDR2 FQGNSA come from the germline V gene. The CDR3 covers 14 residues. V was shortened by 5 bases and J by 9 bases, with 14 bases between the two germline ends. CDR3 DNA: TGTGCCAGCAGCGCCCTGAGCGCTGGTTCACCCCTCCACTTT. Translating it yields CASSALSAGSPLHF.

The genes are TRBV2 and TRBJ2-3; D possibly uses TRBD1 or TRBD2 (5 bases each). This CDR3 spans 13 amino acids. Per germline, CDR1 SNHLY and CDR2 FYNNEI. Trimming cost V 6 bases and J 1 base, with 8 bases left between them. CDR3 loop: CASSRDRTDTQYF. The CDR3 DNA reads TGTGCCAGCAGCCGGGACCGCACAGATACGCAGTATTTT.

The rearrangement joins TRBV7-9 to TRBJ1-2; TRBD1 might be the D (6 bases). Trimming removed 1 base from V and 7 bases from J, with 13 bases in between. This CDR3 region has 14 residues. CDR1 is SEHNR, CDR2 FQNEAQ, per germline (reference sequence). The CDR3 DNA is TGTGCCAGCAGCTTAGGGCCCGGGGGCGGTGGCTACACCTTC. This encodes CASSLGPGGGGYTF.